One sample yielded the 4 T cell receptor beta chains listed below, sequenced in a study of post-analysis software for immune sequencing data. Antigens for these TCRs are unknown. Notes on the study in general: About five TRBV segments appeared more often in patients than in controls, and TRBV5-6, TRBV5-1 and TRBV20-1 were among these.

cDNA libraries of TCR beta carried unique molecular identifiers. TCRdb re-analysed the PCR reads in MiXCR, keeping a single row per CDR3 protein. Seen here are around 200,000 distinct CDR3 sequences, 29% observed once, and the top ten hold approximately 3.6%. The sequenced material came from blood. Every receptor here comes from a girl younger than 18 with multiple sclerosis.

This clonotype has at least ten counts. This chain connects TRBV20-1 to TRBJ2-1; the D gene is possibly TRBD2 (6 bases). This CDR3 has 16 amino acids. The germline CDR1 and CDR2 sequences are DFQATT and SNEGSKA (reference sequence). The ends were cut back, 5 bases at V and 0 bases at J, with 17 bases in the middle. CDR3 in amino acids: CSALLSTSSSYNEQFF. As DNA, the CDR3 is TGCAGTGCTCTGTTGTCAACTAGCTCCTCCTACAATGAGCAGTTCTTC.

This clonotype was seen more than once but under ten times. The chain joins TRBV25-1 to TRBJ1-2, with D possibly TRBD1 on 6 matching bases. V lost 3 bases and J 10 bases, leaving 21 bases between the germline ends. The CDR3 runs to 15 residues. Germline-derived CDR1 and CDR2 are MGHDK and SYGVNS. The CDR3 region is CASSDAPQGTITYTF. The CDR3 nucleotides are TGTGCCAGCAGTGATGCCCCACAGGGCACTATAACCTACACCTTC.

This clonotype has only one observation. The rearrangement joins TRBV25-1 to TRBJ1-6; D unresolved. This CDR3 spans 15 amino acids. Trimming took 3 bases from V and 4 from J, leaving 10 bases between them. Germline V gives CDR1 MGHDK, CDR2 SYGVNS. CDR3 nucleotides: TGTGCCAGCAGTGATATGCCCGATTATAATTCACCCCTCCACTTT. Its translation: CASSDMPDYNSPLHF.

The chain employs TRBV5-1 and TRBJ1-1; 7 bases are shared with TRBD1. Germline V gene data show CDR1 as SGHRS and CDR2 as YFSETQ. The length of the CDR3 is 13 residues. V was pared by 0 bases and J by 7 bases, with 3 bases of the junction left unmatched. The CDR3 loop reads CASSLGQGIEAFF. Here the CDR3 DNA reads TGCGCCAGCAGCTTGGGACAGGGAATTGAAGCTTTCTTT.